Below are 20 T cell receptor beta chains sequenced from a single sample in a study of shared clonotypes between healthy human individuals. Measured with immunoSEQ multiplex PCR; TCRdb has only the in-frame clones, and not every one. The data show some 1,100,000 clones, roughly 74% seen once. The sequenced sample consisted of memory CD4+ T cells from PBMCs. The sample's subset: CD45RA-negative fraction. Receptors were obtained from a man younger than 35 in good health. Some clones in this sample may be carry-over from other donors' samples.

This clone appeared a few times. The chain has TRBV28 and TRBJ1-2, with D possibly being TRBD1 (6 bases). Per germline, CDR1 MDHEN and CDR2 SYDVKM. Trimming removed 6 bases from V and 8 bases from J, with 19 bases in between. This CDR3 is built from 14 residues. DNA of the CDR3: TGTGCCAGCAGACCTGCGCCAGGGGCGAGGGGCTACACCTTC. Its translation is CASRPAPGARGYTF.

Written as DNA, the CDR3 is TGCAGCGTCTGGGATGACAGCTATGGCTACACCTTC. Translated: CSVWDDSYGYTF. The chain joins TRBV29-1 to TRBJ1-2, with a tentative D call TRBD1 (5 bases). Germline V gives CDR1 SQVTM, CDR2 ANQGSEA. The CDR3 is 12 amino acids. Trimming left V 6 bases short and J 4 bases short, with 12 bases between.

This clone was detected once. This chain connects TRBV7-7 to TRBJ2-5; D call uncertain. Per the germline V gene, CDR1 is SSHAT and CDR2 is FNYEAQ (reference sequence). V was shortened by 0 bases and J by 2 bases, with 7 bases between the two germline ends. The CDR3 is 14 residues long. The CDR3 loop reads CASSLAGSQETQYF. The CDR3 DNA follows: TGTGCCAGCAGCTTAGCGGGGTCTCAAGAGACCCAGTACTTC.

The CDR3 bases are TGTGCCAGCAGCTTGTACGGGTTCTGGGACAGGAAATCCTACGAGCAGTACTTC. Translation gives CASSLYGFWDRKSYEQYF. The chain recombines TRBV5-6 with TRBJ2-7; 8 bases are a match to TRBD1. The CDR3 has 18 residues. The germline V gene encodes CDR1 SGHDT and CDR2 YYEEEE. Trimming took 1 base from V and 1 from J; bases not matched to a gene: 13.

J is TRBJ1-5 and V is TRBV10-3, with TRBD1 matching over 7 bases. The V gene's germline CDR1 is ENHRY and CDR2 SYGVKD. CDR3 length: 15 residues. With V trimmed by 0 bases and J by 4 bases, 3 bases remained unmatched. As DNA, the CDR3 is TGTGCCATCAGTGAGTCAGGGGGCCGTAATCAGCCCCAGCATTTT. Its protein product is CAISESGGRNQPQHF.

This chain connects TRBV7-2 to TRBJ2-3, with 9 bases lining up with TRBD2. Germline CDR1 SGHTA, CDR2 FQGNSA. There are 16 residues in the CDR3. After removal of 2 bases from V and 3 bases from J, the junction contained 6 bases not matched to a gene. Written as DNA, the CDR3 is TGTGCCAGCAGCTTAAGCGGGAGGATTGGTACAGATACGCAGTATTTT. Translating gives CASSLSGRIGTDTQYF. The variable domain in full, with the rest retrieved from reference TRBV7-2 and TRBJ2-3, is GAGVSQSPSNKVTEKGKDVELRCDPISGHTALYWYRQSLGQGLEFLIYFQGNSAPDKSGLPSDRFSAERTGGSVSTLTIQRTQQEDSAVYLCASSLSGRIGTDTQYFGPGTRLTVL.

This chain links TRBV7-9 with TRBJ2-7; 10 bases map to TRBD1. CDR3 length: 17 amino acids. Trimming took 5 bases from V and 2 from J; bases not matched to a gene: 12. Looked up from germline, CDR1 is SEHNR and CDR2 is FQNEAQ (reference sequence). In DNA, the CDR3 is TGTGCCAGCAGCACGACAGGGGGCGGAAATAATGCCTACGAGCAGTACTTC. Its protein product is CASSTTGGGNNAYEQYF.

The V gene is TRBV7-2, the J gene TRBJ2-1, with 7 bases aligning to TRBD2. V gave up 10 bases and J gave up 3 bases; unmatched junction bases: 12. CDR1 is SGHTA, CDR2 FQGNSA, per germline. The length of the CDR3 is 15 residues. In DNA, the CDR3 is TGTGCCATGCGACGGGGGACTACCGACTACAATGAGCAGTTCTTC. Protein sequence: CAMRRGTTDYNEQFF.

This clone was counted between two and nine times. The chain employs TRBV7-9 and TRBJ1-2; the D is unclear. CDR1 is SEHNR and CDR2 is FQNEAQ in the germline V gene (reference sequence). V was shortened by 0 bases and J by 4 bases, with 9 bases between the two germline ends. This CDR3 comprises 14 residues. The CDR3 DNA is TGTGCCAGCAGCTTAGCGGGAAGACCCTATGGCTACACCTTC. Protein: CASSLAGRPYGYTF.

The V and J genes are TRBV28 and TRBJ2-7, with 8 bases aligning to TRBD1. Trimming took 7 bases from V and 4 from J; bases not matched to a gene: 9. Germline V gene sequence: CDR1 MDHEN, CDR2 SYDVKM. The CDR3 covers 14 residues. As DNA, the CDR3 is TGTGCCAGCACCCTCCAGGGGGCGCGATACGAGCAGTACTTC. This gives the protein CASTLQGARYEQYF.

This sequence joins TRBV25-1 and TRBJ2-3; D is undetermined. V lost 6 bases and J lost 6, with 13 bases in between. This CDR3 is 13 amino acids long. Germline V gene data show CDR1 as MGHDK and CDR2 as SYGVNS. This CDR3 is CASSKGSLDTQYF. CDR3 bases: TGTGCCAGCAGCAAAGGAAGCCTCGATACGCAGTATTTT.

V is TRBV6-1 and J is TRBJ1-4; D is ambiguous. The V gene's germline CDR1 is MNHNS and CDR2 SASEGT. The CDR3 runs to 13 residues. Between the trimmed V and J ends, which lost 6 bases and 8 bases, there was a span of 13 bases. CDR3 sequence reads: CASRLYGSEKLFF. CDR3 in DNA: TGTGCCAGCAGGTTGTACGGGTCCGAAAAACTGTTTTTT.

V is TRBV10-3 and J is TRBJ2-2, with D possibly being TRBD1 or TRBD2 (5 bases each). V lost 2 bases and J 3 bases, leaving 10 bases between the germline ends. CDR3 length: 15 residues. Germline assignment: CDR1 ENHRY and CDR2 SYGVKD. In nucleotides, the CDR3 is TGTGCCATCAGTGAGCGAGGGACCCACACCGGGGAGCTGTTTTTT. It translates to CAISERGTHTGELFF.

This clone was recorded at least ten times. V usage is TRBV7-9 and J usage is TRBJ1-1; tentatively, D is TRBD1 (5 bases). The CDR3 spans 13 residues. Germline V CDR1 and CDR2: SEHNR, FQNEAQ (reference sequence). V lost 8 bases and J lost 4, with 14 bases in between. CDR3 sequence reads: CASERLGGTEAFF. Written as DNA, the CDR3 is TGTGCCAGCGAAAGGCTGGGGGGCACTGAAGCTTTCTTT.

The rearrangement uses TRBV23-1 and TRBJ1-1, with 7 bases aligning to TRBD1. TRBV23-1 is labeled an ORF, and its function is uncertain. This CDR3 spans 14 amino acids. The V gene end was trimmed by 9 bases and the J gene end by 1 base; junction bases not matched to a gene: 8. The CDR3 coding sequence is TGCGCCAGTGGTCCGGGACAGCAGAACACTGAAGCTTTCTTT. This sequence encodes CASGPGQQNTEAFF.

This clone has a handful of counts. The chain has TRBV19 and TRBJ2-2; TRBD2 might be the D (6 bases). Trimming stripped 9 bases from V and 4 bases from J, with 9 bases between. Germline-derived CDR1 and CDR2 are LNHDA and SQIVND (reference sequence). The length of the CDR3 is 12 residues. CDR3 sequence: CASGGFTGELFF. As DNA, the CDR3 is TGTGCCAGCGGGGGATTCACCGGGGAGCTGTTTTTT.

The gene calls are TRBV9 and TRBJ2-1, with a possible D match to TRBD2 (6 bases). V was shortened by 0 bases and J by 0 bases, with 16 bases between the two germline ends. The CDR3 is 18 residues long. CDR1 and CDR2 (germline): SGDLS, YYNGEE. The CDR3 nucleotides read TGTGCCAGCAGCGTAGCTGGCAGCGGGCGACACTCCTACAATGAGCAGTTCTTC. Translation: CASSVAGSGRHSYNEQFF.

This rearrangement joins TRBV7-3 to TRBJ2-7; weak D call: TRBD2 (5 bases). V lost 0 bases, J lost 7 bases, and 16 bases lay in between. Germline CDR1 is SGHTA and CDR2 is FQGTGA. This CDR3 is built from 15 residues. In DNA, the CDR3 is TGTGCCAGCAGCTTAACGCGGGCTCCATCGGGGGAGCAGTACTTC. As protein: CASSLTRAPSGEQYF.

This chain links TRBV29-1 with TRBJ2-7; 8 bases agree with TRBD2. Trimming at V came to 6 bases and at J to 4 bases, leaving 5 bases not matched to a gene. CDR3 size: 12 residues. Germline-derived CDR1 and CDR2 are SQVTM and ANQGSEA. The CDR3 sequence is CSVGAGAYEQYF. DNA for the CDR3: TGCAGCGTGGGAGCGGGGGCATACGAGCAGTACTTC.

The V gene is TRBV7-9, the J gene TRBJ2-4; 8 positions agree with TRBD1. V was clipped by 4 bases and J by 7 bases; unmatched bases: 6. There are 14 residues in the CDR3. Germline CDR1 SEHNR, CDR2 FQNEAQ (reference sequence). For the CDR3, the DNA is TGTGCCAGCAGCTATTCAAACAGGGGGAACATTCAGTACTTC. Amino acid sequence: CASSYSNRGNIQYF. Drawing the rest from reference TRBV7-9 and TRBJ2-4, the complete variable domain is DTGVSQNPRHKITKRGQNVTFRCDPISEHNRLYWYRQTLGQGPEFLTYFQNEAQLEKSRLLSDRFSAERPKGSFSTLEIQRTEQGDSAMYLCASSYSNRGNIQYFGAGTRLSVL.